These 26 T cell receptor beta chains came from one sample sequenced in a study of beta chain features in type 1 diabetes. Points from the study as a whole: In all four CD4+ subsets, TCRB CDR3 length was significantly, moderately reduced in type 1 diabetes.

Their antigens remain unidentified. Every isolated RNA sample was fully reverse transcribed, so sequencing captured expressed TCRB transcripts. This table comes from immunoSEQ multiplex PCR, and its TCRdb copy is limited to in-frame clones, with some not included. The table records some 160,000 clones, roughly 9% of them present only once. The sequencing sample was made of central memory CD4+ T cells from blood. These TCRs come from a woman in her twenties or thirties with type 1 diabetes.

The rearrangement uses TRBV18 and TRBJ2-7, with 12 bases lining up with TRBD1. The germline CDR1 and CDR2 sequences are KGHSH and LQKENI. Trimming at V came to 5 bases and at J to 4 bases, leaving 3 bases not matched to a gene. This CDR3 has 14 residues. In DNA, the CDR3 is TGTGCCAGCTCAGAGGGACAGGGGGCATACGAGCAGTACTTC. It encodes CASSEGQGAYEQYF.

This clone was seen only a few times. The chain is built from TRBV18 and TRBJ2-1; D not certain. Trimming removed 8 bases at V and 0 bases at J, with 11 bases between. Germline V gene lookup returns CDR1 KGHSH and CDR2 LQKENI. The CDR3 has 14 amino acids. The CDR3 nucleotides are TGTGCCAGCGCTAAGTTGAGCTCCTACAATGAGCAGTTCTTC. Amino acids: CASAKLSSYNEQFF.

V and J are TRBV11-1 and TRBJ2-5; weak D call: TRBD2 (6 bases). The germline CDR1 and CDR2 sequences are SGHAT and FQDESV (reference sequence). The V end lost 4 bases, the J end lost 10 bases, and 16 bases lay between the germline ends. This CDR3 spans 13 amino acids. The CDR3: CASSSRLGEDQYF. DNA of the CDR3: TGTGCCAGCAGCTCAAGACTAGGGGAAGACCAGTACTTC.

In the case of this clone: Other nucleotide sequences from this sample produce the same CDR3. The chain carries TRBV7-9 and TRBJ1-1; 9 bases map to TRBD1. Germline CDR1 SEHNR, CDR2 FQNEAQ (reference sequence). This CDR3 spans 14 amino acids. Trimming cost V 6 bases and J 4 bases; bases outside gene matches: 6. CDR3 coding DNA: TGTGCCAGCAGTTTCGACAGGGGGGTCACTGAAGCTTTCTTT. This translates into CASSFDRGVTEAFF.

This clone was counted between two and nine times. The CDR3: CASKSAGGRGHEQFF. The CDR3 coding sequence is TGTGCCAGCAAATCGGCGGGCGGGAGGGGCCATGAGCAGTTCTTC. The chain carries TRBV28 and TRBJ2-1, with TRBD2 matching over 9 bases. V lost 7 bases and J lost 8; bases outside the gene matches: 12. Germline V gives CDR1 MDHEN, CDR2 SYDVKM. This CDR3 is 15 amino acids long.

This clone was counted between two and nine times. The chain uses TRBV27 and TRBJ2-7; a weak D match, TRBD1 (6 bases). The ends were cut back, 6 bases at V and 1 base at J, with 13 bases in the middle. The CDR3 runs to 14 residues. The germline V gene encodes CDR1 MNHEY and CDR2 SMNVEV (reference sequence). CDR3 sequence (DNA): TGTGCCAGCAGACGGGACACCGGTTCCTACGAGCAGTACTTC. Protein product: CASRRDTGSYEQYF.

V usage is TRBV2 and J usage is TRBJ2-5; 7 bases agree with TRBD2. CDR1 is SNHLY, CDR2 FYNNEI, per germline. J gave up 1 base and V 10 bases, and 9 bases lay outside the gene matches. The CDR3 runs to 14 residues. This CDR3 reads CATQPGRVQETQYF. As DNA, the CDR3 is TGTGCCACTCAACCAGGGAGGGTCCAAGAGACCCAGTACTTC. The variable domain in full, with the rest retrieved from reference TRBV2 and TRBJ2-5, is EPEVTQTPSHQVTQMGQEVILRCVPISNHLYFYWYRQILGQKVEFLVSFYNNEISEKSEIFDDQFSVERPDGSNFTLKIRSTKLEDSAMYFCATQPGRVQETQYFGPGTRLLVL.

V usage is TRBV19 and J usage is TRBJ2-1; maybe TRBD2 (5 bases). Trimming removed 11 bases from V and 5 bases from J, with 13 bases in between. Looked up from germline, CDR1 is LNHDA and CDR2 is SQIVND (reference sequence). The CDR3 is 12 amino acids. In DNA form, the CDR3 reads TGTGCCGGCGAAACTAGGGACAATGAGCAGTTCTTC. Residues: CAGETRDNEQFF.

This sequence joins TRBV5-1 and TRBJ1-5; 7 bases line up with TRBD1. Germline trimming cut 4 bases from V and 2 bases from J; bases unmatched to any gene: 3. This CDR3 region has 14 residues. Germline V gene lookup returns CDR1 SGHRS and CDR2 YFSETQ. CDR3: CASSDGQGNQPQHF. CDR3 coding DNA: TGCGCCAGCAGCGATGGACAGGGCAATCAGCCCCAGCATTTT.

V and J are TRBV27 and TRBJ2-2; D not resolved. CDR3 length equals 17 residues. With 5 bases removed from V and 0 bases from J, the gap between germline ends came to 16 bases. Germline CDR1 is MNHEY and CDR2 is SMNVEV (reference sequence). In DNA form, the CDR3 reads TGTGCCAGCAGTCCCCTAGGATCAGAAGCGAACACCGGGGAGCTGTTTTTT. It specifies CASSPLGSEANTGELFF.

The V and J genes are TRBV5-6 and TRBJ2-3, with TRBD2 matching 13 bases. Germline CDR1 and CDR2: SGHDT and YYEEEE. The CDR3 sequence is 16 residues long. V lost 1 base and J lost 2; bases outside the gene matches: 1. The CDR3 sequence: CASSLTSGRVTDTQYF. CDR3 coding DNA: TGTGCCAGCAGCTTGACTAGCGGGAGGGTCACAGATACGCAGTATTTT.

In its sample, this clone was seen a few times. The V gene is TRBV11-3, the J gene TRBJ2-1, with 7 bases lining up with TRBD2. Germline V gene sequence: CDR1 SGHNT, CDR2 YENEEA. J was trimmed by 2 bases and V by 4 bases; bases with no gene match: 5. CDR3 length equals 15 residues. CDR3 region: CASSSSGTTYNEQFF. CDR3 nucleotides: TGTGCCAGCAGCTCCTCCGGGACTACCTACAATGAGCAGTTCTTC.

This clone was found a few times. The CDR3 region has the DNA TGTGCCATCAGTGAACTAGTCTACAATGAGCAGTTCTTC. Translation: CAISELVYNEQFF. This sequence joins TRBV10-3 and TRBJ2-1; D may be TRBD2 (5 bases). V dropped 3 bases and J dropped 3 bases, with 6 bases sitting between them. Germline V gene lookup returns CDR1 ENHRY and CDR2 SYGVKD. The CDR3 loop spans 13 amino acids.

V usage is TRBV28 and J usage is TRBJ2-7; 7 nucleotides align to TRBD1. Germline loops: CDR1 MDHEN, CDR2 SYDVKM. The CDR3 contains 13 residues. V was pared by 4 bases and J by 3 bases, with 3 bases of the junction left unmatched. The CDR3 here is CASSWDSYYEQYF. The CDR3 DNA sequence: TGTGCCAGCAGTTGGGACAGCTACTACGAGCAGTACTTC.

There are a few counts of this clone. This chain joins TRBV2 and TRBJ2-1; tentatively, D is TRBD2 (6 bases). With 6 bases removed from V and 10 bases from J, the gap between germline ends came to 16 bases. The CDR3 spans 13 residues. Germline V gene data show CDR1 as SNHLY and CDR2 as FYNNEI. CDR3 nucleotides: TGTGCCAGCAGAGGCCTTACGGCGGGAGAGCAGTTCTTC. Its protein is CASRGLTAGEQFF.

CDR3 nucleotide sequence: TGCAGCGTTGAAGTCGACAGGGTCAATGAGCAGTTCTTC. This sequence encodes CSVEVDRVNEQFF. The chain couples TRBV29-1 to TRBJ2-1; 7 nucleotides match TRBD1. The CDR3 is made up of 13 amino acids. Germline CDR1 and CDR2: SQVTM and ANQGSEA. The ends lost 1 base at V and 6 bases at J; junction bases unmatched: 3.

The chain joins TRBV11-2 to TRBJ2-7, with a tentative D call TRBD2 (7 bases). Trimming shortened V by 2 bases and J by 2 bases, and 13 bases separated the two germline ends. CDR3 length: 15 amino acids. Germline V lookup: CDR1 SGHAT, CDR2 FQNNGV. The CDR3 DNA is TGTGCCAGCAGCTTACCGGGGGGCACTACCTACGAGCAGTACTTC. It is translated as CASSLPGGTTYEQYF.

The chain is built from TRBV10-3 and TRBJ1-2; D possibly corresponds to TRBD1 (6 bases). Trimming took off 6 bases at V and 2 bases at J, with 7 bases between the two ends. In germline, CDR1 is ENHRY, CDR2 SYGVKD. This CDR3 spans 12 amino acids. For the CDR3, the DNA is TGTGCCATCAGCGGACAGAACTATGGCTACACCTTC. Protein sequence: CAISGQNYGYTF.

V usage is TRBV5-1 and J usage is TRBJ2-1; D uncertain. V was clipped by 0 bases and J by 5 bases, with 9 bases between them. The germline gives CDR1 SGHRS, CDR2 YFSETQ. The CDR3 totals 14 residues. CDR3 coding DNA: TGCGCCAGCAGCTTGGGAACATCAGACAATGAGCAGTTCTTC. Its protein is CASSLGTSDNEQFF.

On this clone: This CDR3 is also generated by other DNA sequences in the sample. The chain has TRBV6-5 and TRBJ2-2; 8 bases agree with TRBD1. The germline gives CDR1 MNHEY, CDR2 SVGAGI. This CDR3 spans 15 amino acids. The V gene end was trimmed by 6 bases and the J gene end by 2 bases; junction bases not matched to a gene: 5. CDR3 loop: CASRKGQVNTGELFF. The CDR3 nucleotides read TGTGCCAGCAGAAAGGGACAGGTTAACACCGGGGAGCTGTTTTTT.

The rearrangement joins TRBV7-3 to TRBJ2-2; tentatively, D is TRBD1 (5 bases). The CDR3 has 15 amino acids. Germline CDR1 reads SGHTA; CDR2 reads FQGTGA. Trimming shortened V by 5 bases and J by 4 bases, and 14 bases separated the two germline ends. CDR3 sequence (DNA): TGTGCCAGCAGCCTCCAGGGTCCGGCCACCGGGGAGCTGTTTTTT. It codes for CASSLQGPATGELFF.

CDR3 nucleotides: TGCAGCGTTACTGAGCCGGGAATGGACCTGCGGCAGTTCTTC. Residues: CSVTEPGMDLRQFF. The rearrangement joins TRBV29-1 to TRBJ2-1; D perhaps matches TRBD2 (5 bases). V shed 5 bases and J shed 12 bases, with 23 bases lying between them. Germline values: CDR1 SQVTM, CDR2 ANQGSEA. CDR3 length: 14 residues.

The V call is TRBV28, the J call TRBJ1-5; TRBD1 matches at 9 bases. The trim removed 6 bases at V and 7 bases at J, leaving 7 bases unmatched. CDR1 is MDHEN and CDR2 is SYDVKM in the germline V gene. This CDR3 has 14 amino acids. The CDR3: CASRGTGLVQPQHF. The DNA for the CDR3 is TGTGCCAGCAGGGGGACAGGGTTGGTGCAGCCCCAGCATTTT.

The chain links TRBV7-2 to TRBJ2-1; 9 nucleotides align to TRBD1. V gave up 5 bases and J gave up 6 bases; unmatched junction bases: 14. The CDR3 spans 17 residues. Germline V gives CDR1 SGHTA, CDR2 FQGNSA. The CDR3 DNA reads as TGTGCCAGCAGCCCCCGATTGAGGGACAGGGTCTTCAATGAGCAGTTCTTC. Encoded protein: CASSPRLRDRVFNEQFF.

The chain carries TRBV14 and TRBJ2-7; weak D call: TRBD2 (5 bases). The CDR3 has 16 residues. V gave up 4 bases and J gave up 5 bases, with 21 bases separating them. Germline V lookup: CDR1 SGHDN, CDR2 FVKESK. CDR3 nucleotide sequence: TGTGCCAGCAGCCTCAAGGCCGGACTTTCAGGTCACGAGCAGTACTTC. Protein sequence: CASSLKAGLSGHEQYF.

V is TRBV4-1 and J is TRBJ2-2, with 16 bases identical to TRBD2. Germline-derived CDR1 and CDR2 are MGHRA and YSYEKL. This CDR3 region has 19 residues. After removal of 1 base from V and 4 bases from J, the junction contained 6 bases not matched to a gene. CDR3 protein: CASSQAGLAGGSRTGELFF. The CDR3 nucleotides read TGCGCCAGCAGCCAAGCGGGACTAGCGGGAGGGTCTCGCACCGGGGAGCTGTTTTTT.